The following is a TCR beta chain sequence with its context. Trimming pared 7 bases from V and 0 bases from J, leaving 7 bases between. The length of the CDR3 is 13 residues. Germline V lookup: CDR1 LNHDA, CDR2 SQIVND (reference sequence). TCRdb keeps only in-frame clones here, not all; method: immunoSEQ multiplex PCR. Altogether over a million clones are present, over 95% being singletons, with the ten largest covering over 1%. This sample is part of a study of shared clonotypes between healthy human individuals. The rearrangement uses TRBV19 and TRBJ2-4; D is unresolved. This clonotype originated in a man aged 30 to 45 in good health. Sequenced sample: naive CD4+ T cells sorted from blood. Subset reported: CD45RA+ positively selected. CDR3 amino acids: CASTERAKNIQYF. DNA of the CDR3: TGTGCCAGTACAGAAAGAGCCAAAAACATTCAGTACTTC.